The sequence of this T cell receptor beta chain was determined in a study of response to subunit inactivated influenza vaccine (dated by TCRdb to 2016 to 2018). Describing the broader study: The study used deep quantitative T cell receptor repertoire profiling to track responses to a trivalent subunit inactivated influenza vaccine. General conclusions and limits of the study: It was suggested by the authors that each seasonal influenza vaccination may recruit only a limited number of new T cells.

From the cysteine through the phenylalanine, the CDR3 covers 15 amino acids. Only the CDR3 DNA is retained, 45 bases long and in frame from the first base. Sequences SQVTM (CDR1) and ANQGSEA (CDR2) are obtained from the germline V gene. V and J are truncated by 2 bases and 2 bases respectively, leaving an intervening sequence of 13 bases. This clonotype was counted between two and nine times. This receptor's antigen is unknown. One base away there is no much larger clone; base qualities are not given. Receptor libraries were prepared by RT-PCR. The run used an Illumina HiSeq 2500. TCRdb itself trimmed the public reads at Q25 with fastp, ran MiXCR and retained productive beta chains. Every CDR3 protein is listed once, alongside the most common genes and DNA of its rows. Counted in this sample were about 300,000 distinct CDR3 sequences; 20% to 25% of them appeared once. The leading ten clones occupy about 9.4% of the sample.

Rearrangement joined TRBV29-1 to TRBJ2-1; TRBD1 is a weak D gene call, 6 bases matching. Sequencing used PBMCs from blood, obtained approximately 22 months after vaccination. The TCR sequence derives from a man between 50 and 75 years old who received an inactivated influenza vaccine. Donor details come from another sample of the same person, matched by shared clones. The DNA sequence reads TGCAGCGTTGAAAGGGCAGGGGCTACCTACAATGAGCAGTTCTTC. Protein translation: CSVERAGATYNEQFF.